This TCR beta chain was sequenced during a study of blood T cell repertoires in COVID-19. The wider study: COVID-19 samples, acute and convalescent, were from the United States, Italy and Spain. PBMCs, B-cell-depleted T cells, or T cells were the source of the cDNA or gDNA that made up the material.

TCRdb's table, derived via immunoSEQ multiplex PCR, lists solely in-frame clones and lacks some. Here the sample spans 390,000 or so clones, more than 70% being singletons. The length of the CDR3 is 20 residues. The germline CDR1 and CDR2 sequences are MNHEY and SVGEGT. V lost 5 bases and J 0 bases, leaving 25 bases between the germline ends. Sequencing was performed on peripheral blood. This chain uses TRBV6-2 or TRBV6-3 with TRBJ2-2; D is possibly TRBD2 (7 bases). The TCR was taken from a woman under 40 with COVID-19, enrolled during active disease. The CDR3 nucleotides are TGTGCCAGCAGTCCAAGGGGGGCTACTCCCGGGACTACGAACACCGGGGAGCTGTTTTTT. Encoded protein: CASSPRGATPGTTNTGELFF.